A single sample gave rise to the 20 T cell receptor beta chains below, sequenced in a study of shared clonotypes between healthy human individuals. Clones were read by immunoSEQ multiplex PCR, and TCRdb kept only the in-frame ones, dropping some. Of roughly 450,000 clones listed, approximately 79% were seen once; the top ten hold over 10%. Specimen: PBMCs. The receptors stem from a woman between 40 and 50 years old in good health. Some clones in this sample may be carry-over from other donors' samples.

The V and J genes are TRBV6-1 and TRBJ1-3, with unresolved D. Germline V gene data show CDR1 as MNHNS and CDR2 as SASEGT. V gave up 1 base and J gave up 4 bases, with 11 bases separating them. The CDR3 runs 15 residues. CDR3 coding DNA: TGTGCCAGCAGTGAAGAAGGGCACGGAGGAAACACCATATATTTT. Translated, it gives CASSEEGHGGNTIYF.

This chain connects TRBV7-6 to TRBJ1-3; D unclear. There are 15 residues in the CDR3. Trimming pared 0 bases from V and 0 bases from J, leaving 6 bases between. Germline CDR1 SGHVS, CDR2 FNYEAQ. CDR3 residues: CASSLAWSSGNTIYF. The CDR3 DNA sequence: TGTGCCAGCAGCTTAGCCTGGAGCTCTGGAAACACCATATATTTT.

The V and J genes are TRBV4-3 and TRBJ1-4; D remains unclear. The V end was cut by 0 bases, the J end by 0 bases, with 11 bases between. This CDR3 has 17 amino acids. Germline V CDR1 and CDR2: LGHNA, YSLEER. For the CDR3, the DNA is TGCGCCAGCAGCCAAGACCCACCTTTAGCAACTAATGAAAAACTGTTTTTT. It yields the protein CASSQDPPLATNEKLFF.

This chain connects TRBV7-9 to TRBJ2-1, with 7 bases fitting TRBD2. V dropped 5 bases and J dropped 4; count of bases not matched to a gene: 14. In germline, CDR1 is SEHNR, CDR2 FQNEAQ (reference sequence). The CDR3 is 17 amino acids. CDR3 sequence: CASSRQSPSGGYNEQFF. CDR3 nucleotide sequence: TGTGCCAGCAGCCGCCAGTCCCCTAGCGGAGGATACAATGAGCAGTTCTTC. Filled out from reference TRBV7-9 and TRBJ2-1, the complete variable domain reads DTGVSQNPRHKITKRGQNVTFRCDPISEHNRLYWYRQTLGQGPEFLTYFQNEAQLEKSRLLSDRFSAERPKGSFSTLEIQRTEQGDSAMYLCASSRQSPSGGYNEQFFGPGTRLTVL.

This chain uses TRBV7-2 with TRBJ1-3; 7 bases align to TRBD1. The CDR3 totals 16 residues. Germline CDR1 is SGHTA and CDR2 is FQGNSA. V lost 3 bases, J lost 0 bases, and 5 bases stayed unmatched. Written as DNA, the CDR3 is TGTGCCAGCAGCTTGGAACAGGGGTACTCTGGAAACACCATATATTTT. This sequence encodes CASSLEQGYSGNTIYF.

This clone was seen just once. The V call is TRBV7-9, the J call TRBJ1-5; 7 nucleotides line up with TRBD1. CDR3 length: 16 residues. CDR1 is SEHNR, CDR2 FQNEAQ, per germline (reference sequence). V shed 5 bases, J shed 4 bases, and the junction held 11 bases outside the gene matches. The CDR3 bases are TGTGCCAGCAGCCCTGGGAGGGGACAGATAAATCAGCCCCAGCATTTT. Protein product: CASSPGRGQINQPQHF.

A remark on this clone: One junction end disagrees with the germline gene, perhaps due to a read error. The J gene is TRBJ2-7, the V gene TRBV30; D assignment may be TRBD1 or TRBD2 (5 bases each). This CDR3 is 14 amino acids long. Germline values: CDR1 GTSNPN, CDR2 SVGIG (reference sequence). CDR3 in amino acids: CAWSDPGTGNPGLF. CDR3 bases: TGTGCCTGGAGTGACCCTGGAACCGGGAACCCGGGGCTCTTC. Full variable domain (outside the CDR3, taken from reference TRBV30 and TRBJ2-7): SQTIHQWPATLVQPVGSPLSLECTVEGTSNPNLYWYRQAAGRGLQLLFYSVGIGQISSEVPQNLSASRPQDRQFILSSKKLLLSDSGFYLCAWSDPGTGNPGLFGPGTRLTVT.

This CDR3 reads CASSFQAGYEQYF. The CDR3 region has the DNA TGTGCCAGTAGTTTCCAGGCCGGCTACGAGCAGTACTTC. The chain carries TRBV19 and TRBJ2-7; the D is unclear. This CDR3 is 13 amino acids long. Germline assignment: CDR1 LNHDA and CDR2 SQIVND (reference sequence). V was shortened by 5 bases and J by 3 bases, with 11 bases between the two germline ends.

The DNA for the CDR3 is TGTGCCAGTTCCGGGACTAGCGGTTTAGATACGCAGTATTTT. Its translation: CASSGTSGLDTQYF. V and J are TRBV19 and TRBJ2-3; TRBD2 matches 11 bases. The length of the CDR3 is 14 residues. Germline CDR1 and CDR2: LNHDA and SQIVND (reference sequence). V shed 8 bases, J shed 5 bases, and the junction held 6 bases outside the gene matches. Together with reference TRBV19 and TRBJ2-3, the CDR3 gives the full variable domain: DGGITQSPKYLFRKEGQNVTLSCEQNLNHDAMYWYRQDPGQGLRLIYYSQIVNDFQKGDIAEGYSVSREKKESFPLTVTSAQKNPTAFYLCASSGTSGLDTQYFGPGTRLTVL.

Ten or more counts support this clone. The chain links TRBV6-5 to TRBJ2-1; TRBD1 aligns across 7 bases. V trimming: 4 bases; J trimming: 6 bases; junction bases outside the gene matches: 6. The CDR3 length is 14 residues. Germline assignment: CDR1 MNHEY and CDR2 SVGAGI. The CDR3 region has the DNA TGTGCCAGCAGTTCGGGGACAGAAGGCAATGAGCAGTTCTTC. It codes for CASSSGTEGNEQFF.

J is TRBJ2-3 and V is TRBV27; TRBD1 matches at 8 bases. This CDR3 spans 15 amino acids. CDR1 MNHEY and CDR2 SMNVEV come from the germline V gene (reference sequence). The junction had 6 bases not matched to a gene; V was cut back by 6 bases and J by 1 base. The CDR3 loop reads CASRVRGQGTDTQYF. The CDR3 nucleotides read TGTGCCAGCAGGGTGAGGGGACAGGGCACAGATACGCAGTATTTT.

The rearrangement links TRBV4-1 to TRBJ1-4; D is ambiguous. V was clipped by 1 base and J by 5 bases, with 8 bases between them. The CDR3 spans 14 residues. Germline V lookup: CDR1 MGHRA, CDR2 YSYEKL. CDR3 protein: CASSQVEFNEKLFF. The CDR3 coding sequence is TGCGCCAGCAGCCAAGTAGAATTCAATGAAAAACTGTTTTTT.

The genes are TRBV30 and TRBJ1-1, with a tentative D call TRBD1 (6 bases). CDR3 length: 16 residues. Trimming took 0 bases from V and 6 from J, leaving 20 bases between them. Germline lookup yields CDR1 GTSNPN and CDR2 SVGIG (reference sequence). CDR3 DNA sequence: TGTGCCTGGAGTGTAGGAGTTCGGGGGGCAGGCGCTGAAGCTTTCTTT. Protein sequence: CAWSVGVRGAGAEAFF.

This clone was counted once. The rearrangement links TRBV9 to TRBJ1-4; 10 bases match TRBD1. Trimming cost V 0 bases and J 5 bases; bases outside gene matches: 4. This CDR3 is 16 amino acids long. Germline V gene sequence: CDR1 SGDLS, CDR2 YYNGEE. The CDR3 is CASSVGGQGRNEKLFF. CDR3 coding DNA: TGTGCCAGCAGCGTAGGGGGACAGGGGCGGAATGAAAAACTGTTTTTT.

This clone was recorded a few times. This chain connects TRBV5-6 to TRBJ2-3, with 8 bases fitting TRBD2. Per the germline V gene, CDR1 is SGHDT and CDR2 is YYEEEE. The CDR3 has 14 amino acids. After removal of 1 base from V and 4 bases from J, the junction contained 2 bases not matched to a gene. In DNA, the CDR3 is TGTGCCAGCAGCTTGACTAGCGGTTCAGATACGCAGTATTTT. The encoded protein is CASSLTSGSDTQYF.

The chain carries TRBV10-3 and TRBJ2-7; D is perhaps TRBD1 (6 bases). This CDR3 has 23 residues. CDR1 and CDR2 (germline): ENHRY, SYGVKD. V was clipped by 0 bases and J by 2 bases, with 35 bases between them. The CDR3 coding sequence is TGTGCCATCAGTGAGTCCCGGCGGCCCGACCTGAGGACAGAGGAAGCCCTGGCCTACGAGCAGTACTTC. This codes for CAISESRRPDLRTEEALAYEQYF.

This clone was recorded only once. The genes are TRBV19 and TRBJ2-2; D is perhaps TRBD1 (6 bases). Trimming pared 4 bases from V and 0 bases from J, leaving 12 bases between. The CDR3 runs to 16 residues. Germline V lookup: CDR1 LNHDA, CDR2 SQIVND (reference sequence). CDR3: CASSRPRGSNTGELFF. DNA for the CDR3: TGTGCCAGTAGTAGGCCCAGGGGCTCGAACACCGGGGAGCTGTTTTTT.

The rearrangement uses TRBV18 and TRBJ2-7; D perhaps matches TRBD1 (6 bases). Germline-derived CDR1 and CDR2 are KGHSH and LQKENI. Trimming took 3 bases from V and 10 from J, leaving 25 bases between them. This CDR3 comprises 16 residues. CDR3 in DNA: TGTGCCAGCTCACCCGCCTACAGGGACGGACCTACGAGACAGTACTTC. This encodes CASSPAYRDGPTRQYF. Combining the CDR3 with reference TRBV18 and TRBJ2-7 gives the whole variable domain NAGVMQNPRHLVRRRGQEARLRCSPMKGHSHVYWYRQLPEEGLKFMVYLQKENIIDESGMPKERFSAEFPKEGPSILRIQQVVRGDSAAYFCASSPAYRDGPTRQYFGPGTRLTVT.

The chain uses TRBV5-1 and TRBJ2-5; 7 nucleotides match TRBD2. Gene TRBJ2-7 matches the end of the DNA better, so the J call may be wrong. Germline V gene lookup returns CDR1 SGHRS and CDR2 YFSETQ. The CDR3 is 17 amino acids. The CDR3 nucleotides are TGCGCCAGCAGCTTGGCTGGGGGGGGAGTCCTTTCCTACGAGCAGTACTTC. Translated, it gives CASSLAGGGVLSYEQYF.

This clone came up once. V and J are TRBV5-4 and TRBJ2-7; 7 nucleotides agree with TRBD1. The CDR3 has 16 residues. V shed 4 bases, J shed 2 bases, and the junction held 12 bases outside the gene matches. CDR1 is SGHNT and CDR2 is YYREEE in the germline V gene (reference sequence). The CDR3: CASSLSSGTVPYEQYF. CDR3 DNA sequence: TGTGCCAGCAGCCTTTCCTCGGGGACAGTACCCTACGAGCAGTACTTC.